Listed here are 26 T cell receptor beta chains from one sample, sequenced in a study of regulatory T cells in long-lasting Graves disease (dated by TCRdb to about 2021). The sample's time point label, in plain terms: newly diagnosed GD, antithyroid drugs for less than 3 months. RNA was extracted from PBMCs in TRIzol for both TCR sequencing and RNA sequencing. The library was obtained by multiplex PCR. Reads for this sample came from an Illumina HiSeq 4000. iRepertoire HTBI primers and Arm-PCR amplification of CDR3 regions were used to construct TCR beta libraries. TCRdb passed the public sequencing reads through fastp at Q25 and MiXCR, retaining productive beta sequences. Each record represents a unique CDR3 protein, reported with the most common genes and DNA among its rows. The sample profile shows hundreds of thousands of distinct CDR3 sequences; approximately 13% of them were found once. The ten largest clonotypes hold roughly a tenth of the sample.

This same sample was also taken into another study, of T cells in Graves' hyperthyroidism and ophthalmopathy.

The sequences come from peripheral blood mononuclear cells (PBMCs), collected at new diagnosis, from a patient treated with antithyroid drugs. All receptors derive from a man aged 30 to 39 with Graves disease. Donor details come from another sample of the same person, matched by shared clones.

This clonotype has more than one count but fewer than ten. The gene calls are TRBV28 and TRBJ2-7; no clear D gene. The CDR3 totals 17 residues. V lost 4 bases to trimming and J lost 6 bases, with 25 bases between them. Germline V gives CDR1 MDHEN, CDR2 SYDVKM. CDR3 sequence: CASSSPSWTAFSGEQYF. The CDR3 DNA follows: TGTGCCAGCAGTTCCCCCTCTTGGACGGCCTTCTCAGGCGAGCAGTACTTC.

This clonotype was found a few times. CDR3 region: CSARFAGGAVGELFF. The CDR3 DNA sequence: TGCAGTGCTAGATTTGCAGGGGGCGCGGTCGGGGAGCTGTTTTTT. The chain employs TRBV20-1 and TRBJ2-2, with 8 bases that match TRBD1. The germline V gene has CDR1 DFQATT and CDR2 SNEGSKA (reference sequence). V was clipped by 2 bases and J by 7 bases; unmatched bases: 9. The CDR3 sequence is 15 residues long.

About this clonotype itself: An end of the junction does not agree with germline; a read error may underlie this. This chain joins TRBV7-2 and TRBJ2-1; 12 nucleotides match TRBD2. The CDR3 covers 12 residues. CDR1 is SGHTA, CDR2 FQGNSA, per germline. The CDR3 nucleotides read TGTGCCAGCAGCCCGCTAGCGGGAGGGAGGGTCTTC. As protein: CASSPLAGGRVF. Full variable domain (rest looked up from reference TRBV7-2 and TRBJ2-1): GAGVSQSPSNKVTEKGKDVELRCDPISGHTALYWYRQSLGQGLEFLIYFQGNSAPDKSGLPSDRFSAERTGGSVSTLTIQRTQQEDSAVYLCASSPLAGGRVFGPGTRLTVL.

This clonotype was detected many times. The J gene is TRBJ2-3, the V gene TRBV20-1; 8 nucleotides align to TRBD2. CDR1 is DFQATT, CDR2 SNEGSKA, per germline (reference sequence). V lost 5 bases, J lost 6 bases, and 13 bases stayed unmatched. The CDR3 is 15 residues long. CDR3 bases: TGCAGTGCTCCCTTTGGCGGGAGGCTTGGGGATACGCAGTATTTT. Translation: CSAPFGGRLGDTQYF.

This sequence joins TRBV7-9 and TRBJ2-3; D unclear. CDR1 is SEHNR and CDR2 is FQNEAQ in the germline V gene (reference sequence). Deletions cut 3 bases from V and 2 bases from J, with 9 bases between. CDR3 length: 14 residues. In DNA form, the CDR3 reads TGTGCCAGCAGCTTGACGCAAGCCACAGATACGCAGTATTTT. Its protein is CASSLTQATDTQYF.

This chain joins TRBV7-8 and TRBJ2-1; TRBD2 is a possible D gene (6 bases). V lost 6 bases to trimming and J lost 4 bases, with 19 bases between them. The germline gives CDR1 SGHVS, CDR2 FQNEAQ. This CDR3 is 16 amino acids long. The CDR3 region has the DNA TGTGCCAGCAGTCCTTTGGGCGGGATAGGGTACAATGAGCAGTTCTTC. Encoded protein: CASSPLGGIGYNEQFF.

This clonotype was seen at least ten times. This sequence joins TRBV24-1 and TRBJ1-2; D is uncertain. Germline values: CDR1 KGHDR, CDR2 SFDVKD. Trimming removed 5 bases from V and 5 bases from J, with 14 bases in between. The CDR3 has 14 residues. In nucleotides, the CDR3 is TGTGCCACCAGTGGCTCGATTCAATCTTATGGCTACACCTTC. It encodes CATSGSIQSYGYTF.

The table lists this clonotype with many counts. The chain joins TRBV11-2 to TRBJ2-1, with 8 bases that match TRBD2. CDR1 and CDR2 (germline): SGHAT, FQNNGV. V lost 5 bases, J lost 6 bases, and 9 bases stayed unmatched. The CDR3 totals 15 residues. The CDR3 sequence is CASSPTYGRVNEQFF. The CDR3 DNA reads TGTGCCAGCAGCCCCACTTACGGGAGGGTCAATGAGCAGTTCTTC.

This chain uses TRBV7-8 with TRBJ1-6, with unresolved D. The V gene lost 0 bases and the J gene lost 4 bases, with 10 bases spanning the gap. The CDR3 has 16 residues. Germline assignment: CDR1 SGHVS and CDR2 FQNEAQ. CDR3 in DNA: TGTGCCAGCAGCTTAGCCTCTGCGAGGTATAATTCACCCCTCCACTTT. It specifies CASSLASARYNSPLHF.

The chain carries TRBV29-1 and TRBJ2-3, with TRBD2 as a possible D gene (6 bases). The CDR3 runs to 12 residues. CDR1 and CDR2 (germline): SQVTM, ANQGSEA. V dropped 6 bases and J dropped 4 bases, with 11 bases sitting between them. CDR3 in DNA: TGCAGCGTCCAGCTAGCGTCAGATACGCAGTATTTT. Protein sequence: CSVQLASDTQYF.

The gene calls are TRBV6-1 and TRBJ1-6; 7 bases agree with TRBD1. Per the germline V gene, CDR1 is MNHNS and CDR2 is SASEGT. Trimming took 7 bases from V and 7 from J; bases not matched to a gene: 10. The CDR3 covers 15 residues. The CDR3 DNA is TGTGCCAGCACTGCAGATGGAGGGGGCAATTCACCCCTCCACTTT. Encoded protein: CASTADGGGNSPLHF.

Of note for this clonotype: Possible read error: a much larger clone is one base away. The V gene is TRBV12-3 or TRBV12-4, the J gene TRBJ1-1; D is perhaps TRBD1 (6 bases). The CDR3 has 13 residues. Trimming took off 7 bases at V and 8 bases at J, with 17 bases between the two ends. This chain's CDR3 is CASIQQGLREAFF. Written as DNA, the CDR3 is TGTGCCAGCATCCAACAGGGTCTTAGAGAAGCTTTCTTT.

CDR3 amino acids: CASRTTSGYGMGEQETQYF. The CDR3 coding sequence is TGTGCCAGCAGGACGACTAGCGGGTATGGCATGGGGGAGCAAGAGACCCAGTACTTC. The chain links TRBV12-3 or TRBV12-4 to TRBJ2-5, with 10 bases matching TRBD2. There are 19 residues in the CDR3. J gave up 2 bases and V 6 bases, and 18 bases lay outside the gene matches.

This clonotype was found many times. The chain uses TRBV6-1 and TRBJ2-1; 13 positions agree with TRBD2. Looked up from germline, CDR1 is MNHNS and CDR2 is SASEGT. The CDR3 is 15 amino acids. With 8 bases clipped from V and 6 bases from J, the junction kept 7 bases outside the gene matches. CDR3 amino acids: CASWTSGSSGNEQFF. The CDR3 nucleotides read TGTGCCAGCTGGACTAGCGGGAGTAGTGGCAATGAGCAGTTCTTC.

This clonotype was detected ten times or more. The CDR3 loop is CASSEDRVPYNEQFF. The CDR3 bases are TGTGCCAGCAGTGAAGACAGGGTGCCCTACAATGAGCAGTTCTTC. The rearrangement uses TRBV2 and TRBJ2-1, with D maybe TRBD1 (6 bases). This CDR3 has 15 residues. The V gene's germline CDR1 is SNHLY and CDR2 FYNNEI. Trimming took off 1 base at V and 2 bases at J, with 9 bases between the two ends.

This chain connects TRBV7-9 to TRBJ2-1; the D call may be TRBD1 or TRBD2 (5 bases each). The ends were cut back, 5 bases at V and 7 bases at J, with 15 bases in the middle. CDR1 and CDR2 (germline): SEHNR, FQNEAQ (reference sequence). The CDR3 consists of 14 residues. CDR3 nucleotides: TGTGCCAGCAGCCTGTCCGGGGCTCAAAATGAGCAGTTCTTC. It specifies CASSLSGAQNEQFF.

A few counts support this clonotype. The chain is built from TRBV5-1 and TRBJ1-4, with 9 bases that match TRBD1. The CDR3 loop spans 14 amino acids. Germline CDR1 is SGHRS and CDR2 is YFSETQ. Unmatched junction bases numbered 3, after V lost 3 bases and J lost 6 bases. The CDR3 loop reads CASSWTGDHEKLFF. The DNA of the CDR3 is TGCGCCAGCAGCTGGACAGGGGACCATGAAAAACTGTTTTTT.

Many counts were recorded for this clonotype. The chain combines TRBV6-5 with TRBJ1-3; unclear D gene. Trimming stripped 4 bases from V and 2 bases from J, with 6 bases between. CDR1 and CDR2 (germline): MNHEY, SVGAGI. The CDR3 runs to 13 residues. The CDR3 nucleotides read TGTGCCAGCAGTTTCAGAACTGGAAACACCATATATTTT. This translates into CASSFRTGNTIYF.

Points on this clonotype: One base separates it from a far larger clone, so it is likely a read error. The rearrangement links TRBV2 to TRBJ2-1; the D gene is possibly TRBD2 (6 bases). Germline CDR1 reads SNHLY; CDR2 reads FYNNEI. V lost 7 bases to trimming and J lost 10 bases, with 14 bases between them. The CDR3 has 12 amino acids. CDR3 loop: CASTSGVDEQFF. The CDR3 nucleotides read TGTGCCAGCACCTCGGGGGTGGACGAGCAGTTCTTC.

Ten or more counts support this clonotype. The V call is TRBV29-1, the J call TRBJ2-1; the D gene could be TRBD1 or TRBD2 (6 bases each). CDR1 is SQVTM, CDR2 ANQGSEA, per germline. V was trimmed by 7 bases and J by 3 bases, leaving 13 bases between them. The CDR3 has 13 amino acids. The CDR3 here is CSGRDTDYNEQFF. CDR3 coding DNA: TGCAGCGGGCGGGACACTGACTACAATGAGCAGTTCTTC.

The table lists this clonotype with many counts. The chain employs TRBV18 and TRBJ2-5, with 8 bases lining up with TRBD1. The V gene end was trimmed by 2 bases and the J gene end by 4 bases; junction bases not matched to a gene: 6. Germline-derived CDR1 and CDR2 are KGHSH and LQKENI. The CDR3 is 15 residues long. The CDR3: CASSPYRGTIETQYF. CDR3 bases: TGTGCCAGCTCACCATACAGGGGGACGATAGAGACCCAGTACTTC.

This clonotype was seen at least ten times. The V call is TRBV18, the J call TRBJ1-1; D perhaps matches TRBD1 (5 bases). The CDR3 has 14 amino acids. V was cut by 6 bases and J by 3 bases, with 14 bases left in between. Germline CDR1 KGHSH, CDR2 LQKENI. CDR3 sequence reads: CASSPPGKYTEAFF. The CDR3 nucleotides read TGTGCCAGCTCCCCGCCAGGGAAATACACTGAAGCTTTCTTT.

This clonotype has at least ten counts. V usage is TRBV6-5 and J usage is TRBJ1-1, with unresolved D. The CDR3 is 15 residues long. Deletions cut 2 bases from V and 0 bases from J, with 10 bases between. Germline V lookup: CDR1 MNHEY, CDR2 SVGAGI. The CDR3 DNA sequence: TGTGCCAGCAGTTACAGGGCTTCGATGAACACTGAAGCTTTCTTT. It translates to CASSYRASMNTEAFF.

This clonotype was observed at least ten times. This chain joins TRBV12-3 or TRBV12-4 and TRBJ2-2; D possibly matches TRBD1 or TRBD2 (5 bases each). The V and J ends lost 6 bases and 0 bases respectively, with 14 bases between them. The CDR3 covers 16 residues. The DNA for the CDR3 is TGTGCCAGCAGGGCTGCAGGGACGGCGAACACCGGGGAGCTGTTTTTT. Protein sequence: CASRAAGTANTGELFF.

Only one count was recorded for this clonotype. The genes are TRBV5-1 and TRBJ2-3; 16 nucleotides line up with TRBD2. Per germline, CDR1 SGHRS and CDR2 YFSETQ. CDR3 size: 15 residues. V gave up 4 bases and J gave up 8 bases; unmatched junction bases: 4. Here the CDR3 DNA reads TGCGCCAGCAGCCAGGGACTAGCGGGAGGGGGTACGCAGTATTTT. It is translated as CASSQGLAGGGTQYF.

The table lists this clonotype with a few counts. The chain is built from TRBV5-4 and TRBJ1-3; no firm D call. V dropped 0 bases and J dropped 1 base, with 8 bases sitting between them. CDR3 length: 15 residues. CDR1 and CDR2 (germline): SGHNT, YYREEE (reference sequence). The CDR3: CASSLDRRSGNTIYF. CDR3 nucleotides: TGTGCCAGCAGCTTGGATCGTAGGTCTGGAAACACCATATATTTT.